The next 5 T cell receptor beta chains were all read from a single sample in a study of cytomegalovirus exposure and HLA in healthy donors. Amplification used 60 Vbeta primers and 13 Jbeta primers. Assay used: immunoSEQ multiplex PCR; TCRdb lists only in-frame clones, some missing. Among about 140,000 clones listed, around 81% were seen once. Sequences were obtained from PBMCs. The source is a man between 50 and 59 years old in good health and CMV-seronegative.

The J gene is TRBJ1-1, the V gene TRBV7-6; D is perhaps TRBD1 (6 bases). Trimming stripped 1 base from V and 3 bases from J, with 12 bases between. The CDR3 length is 15 residues. From germline, CDR1 is SGHVS and CDR2 FNYEAQ. The CDR3 nucleotides are TGTGCCAGCAGCTTAGGGTCGACAGGATACACTGAAGCTTTCTTT. This encodes CASSLGSTGYTEAFF.

This sequence joins TRBV9 and TRBJ2-2, with a tentative D call TRBD1 (6 bases). Deletions cut 3 bases from V and 4 bases from J, with 16 bases between. Per germline, CDR1 SGDLS and CDR2 YYNGEE. CDR3 length: 16 amino acids. The CDR3 nucleotides read TGTGCCAGCAGCGGACAGGACACCACCTTCACCGGGGAGCTGTTTTTT. Translated: CASSGQDTTFTGELFF.

The rearrangement uses TRBV28 and TRBJ2-1; D is possibly TRBD2 (5 bases). CDR1 is MDHEN and CDR2 is SYDVKM in the germline V gene. The V gene lost 3 bases and the J gene lost 10 bases, with 19 bases spanning the gap. The length of the CDR3 is 15 residues. CDR3 amino acids: CASSFNWSGGREQFF. The CDR3 DNA follows: TGTGCCAGCAGTTTTAATTGGTCGGGTGGGAGAGAGCAGTTCTTC.

The rearrangement links TRBV19 to TRBJ2-7; TRBD1 agrees at 7 bases. This CDR3 comprises 18 residues. Looked up from germline, CDR1 is LNHDA and CDR2 is SQIVND (reference sequence). V trimming: 4 bases; J trimming: 2 bases; junction bases outside the gene matches: 17. The CDR3 loop is CASSTPEGTARAPYEQYF. The CDR3 DNA follows: TGTGCCAGTAGTACCCCCGAGGGGACAGCGAGGGCCCCCTACGAGCAGTACTTC.

The count of this clone is one. V is TRBV10-3 and J is TRBJ2-7; TRBD2 might be the D (5 bases). The germline gives CDR1 ENHRY, CDR2 SYGVKD. CDR3 length: 12 residues. The V end was cut by 8 bases, the J end by 3 bases, with 11 bases between. The CDR3 region is CAIGRGSYEQYF. CDR3 sequence (DNA): TGTGCCATCGGAAGAGGGAGCTACGAGCAGTACTTC.